A selection of T cell receptor beta chains follows, all from one sample in a study of long-term antiretroviral therapy in people with HIV. Libraries were prepared by immunoSEQ multiplex PCR; TCRdb keeps only in-frame clonotypes and omits some of them. The sample yields roughly 28,000 clones, approximately 80% seen once. The material was unsorted PBMCs, obtained 0.3 years after starting antiretroviral therapy. These receptors were collected from a man aged 40-49 years with HIV. The CDR3 runs from the conserved cysteine through the conserved F or W. A D gene is named only where the DNA matches it firmly. Size is stated for part of the rows, as once, few or many counts, or as a class when the clone is expanded.

TRBD2,TRBJ2-7,NA,TRBV4-1,CASSQEGTSGSYEQYF,TGCGCCAGCAGCCAAGAGGGGACTAGCGGGAGCTACGAGCAGTACTTC
TRBD1,TRBJ1-1,NA,TRBV30,CAWNRQGNTEAFF,TGTGCCTGGAACCGACAGGGAAACACTGAAGCTTTCTTT
TRBD2,TRBJ2-7,NA,TRBV6-6,CASSLAGALDEQYF,TGTGCCAGCAGTCTAGCGGGAGCTCTGGACGAGCAGTACTTC
NA,TRBJ1-2,NA,TRBV4-2,CASSQALIPREAINYGYTF,TGTGCCAGCAGCCAAGCCCTCATCCCGAGGGAGGCGATAAACTATGGCTACACCTTC
TRBD2,TRBJ2-7,NA,TRBV11-2,CASSLSSGAYEQYF,TGTGCCAGCAGCTTAAGTAGCGGGGCCTACGAGCAGTACTTC
TRBD1,TRBJ1-4,NA,TRBV5-1,CASSLAPGGGNEKLFF,TGCGCCAGCAGCTTGGCCCCAGGGGGCGGAAATGAAAAACTGTTTTTT
NA,TRBJ1-6,NA,TRBV7-9,CASSLEVDSPLHF,TGTGCCAGCAGCTTGGAGGTTGATTCACCCCTCCACTTT
NA,TRBJ1-1,few,TRBV21-1,CASSKGNTEAFF,TGTGCCAGCAGCAAGGGGAACACTGAAGCTTTCTTT
NA,TRBJ2-2,NA,TRBV27,CASSLASWALTGELFF,TGTGCCAGCAGTTTGGCTTCTTGGGCCCTCACCGGGGAGCTGTTTTTT
NA,TRBJ1-3,NA,TRBV5-6,CASSLRQAPNTIYF,TGTGCCAGCAGCTTAAGACAGGCGCCGAACACCATATATTTT
NA,TRBJ1-2,NA,TRBV5-5,CASSTSFGSYYGYTF,TGTGCCAGCAGCACAAGTTTTGGATCGTACTATGGCTACACCTTC
NA,TRBJ2-3,NA,TRBV18,CASSPPISTDTQYF,TGTGCCAGCTCACCACCAATTAGCACAGATACGCAGTATTTT
TRBD1,TRBJ1-1,few,TRBV10-3,CAISESRTGNTEAFF,TGTGCCATCAGTGAGTCGAGGACAGGGAACACTGAAGCTTTCTTT